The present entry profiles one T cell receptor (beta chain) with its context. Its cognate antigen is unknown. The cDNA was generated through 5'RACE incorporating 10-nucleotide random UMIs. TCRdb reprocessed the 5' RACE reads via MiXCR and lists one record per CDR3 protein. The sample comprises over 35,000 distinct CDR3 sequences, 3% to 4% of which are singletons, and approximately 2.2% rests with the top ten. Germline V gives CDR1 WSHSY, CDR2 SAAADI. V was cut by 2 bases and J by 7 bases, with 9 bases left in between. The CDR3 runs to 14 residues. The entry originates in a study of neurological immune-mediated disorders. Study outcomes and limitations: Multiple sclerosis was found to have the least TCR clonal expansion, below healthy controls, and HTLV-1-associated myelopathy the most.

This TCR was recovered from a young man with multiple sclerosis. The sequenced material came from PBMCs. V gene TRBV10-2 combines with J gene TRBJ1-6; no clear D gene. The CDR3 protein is CASSEVGWNSPLHF. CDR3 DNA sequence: TGCGCCAGCAGTGAGGTAGGATGGAATTCACCCCTCCACTTT.